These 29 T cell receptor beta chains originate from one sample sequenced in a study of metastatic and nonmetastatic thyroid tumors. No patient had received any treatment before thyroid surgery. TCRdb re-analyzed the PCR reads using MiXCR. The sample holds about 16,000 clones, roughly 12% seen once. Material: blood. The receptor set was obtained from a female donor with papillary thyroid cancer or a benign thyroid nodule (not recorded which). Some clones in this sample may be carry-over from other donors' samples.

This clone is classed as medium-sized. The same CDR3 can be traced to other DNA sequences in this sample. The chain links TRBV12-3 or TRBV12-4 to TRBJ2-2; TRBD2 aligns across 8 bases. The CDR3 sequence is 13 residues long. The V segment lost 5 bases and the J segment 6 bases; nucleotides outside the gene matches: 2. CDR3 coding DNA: TGTGCCAGCAGTCAACTAGCGGCCGGGGAGCTGTTTTTT. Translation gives CASSQLAAGELFF.

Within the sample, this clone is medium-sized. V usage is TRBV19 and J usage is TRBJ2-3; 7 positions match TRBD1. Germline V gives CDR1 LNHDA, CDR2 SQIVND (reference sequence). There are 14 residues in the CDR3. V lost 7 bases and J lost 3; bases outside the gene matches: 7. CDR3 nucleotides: TGTGCCAGTACGACAGGGCAAGGGACAGATACGCAGTATTTT. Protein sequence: CASTTGQGTDTQYF.

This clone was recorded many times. The CDR3, as DNA: TGTGCCAGCAGCCGACAGGGTGGTCAGCCCCAGCATTTT. This gives the protein CASSRQGGQPQHF. This chain uses TRBV12-3 or TRBV12-4 with TRBJ1-5; 7 nucleotides align to TRBD1. This CDR3 has 13 amino acids. Trimming removed 6 bases from V and 6 bases from J; junction bases left unmatched: 5.

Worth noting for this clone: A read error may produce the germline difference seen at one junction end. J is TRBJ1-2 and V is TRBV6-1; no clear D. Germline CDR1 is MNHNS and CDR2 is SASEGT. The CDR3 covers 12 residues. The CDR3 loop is CASSEGQPPPRF. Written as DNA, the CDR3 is TGTGCCAGCAGTGAAGGTCAGCCCCCTCCCAGATTC.

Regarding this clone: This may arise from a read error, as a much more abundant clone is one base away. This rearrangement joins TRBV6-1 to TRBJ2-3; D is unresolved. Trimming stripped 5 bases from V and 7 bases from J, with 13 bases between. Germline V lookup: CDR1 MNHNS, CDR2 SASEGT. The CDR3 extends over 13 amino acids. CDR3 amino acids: CASSPQEAYTQYF. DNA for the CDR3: TGTGCCAGCAGTCCCCAGGAAGCATATACGCAGTATTTT.

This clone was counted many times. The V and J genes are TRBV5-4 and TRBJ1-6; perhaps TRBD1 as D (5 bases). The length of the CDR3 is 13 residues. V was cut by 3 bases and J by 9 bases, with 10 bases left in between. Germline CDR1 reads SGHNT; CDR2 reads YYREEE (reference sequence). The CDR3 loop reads CASSSQGISPLHF. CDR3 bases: TGTGCCAGCAGCTCCCAGGGAATTTCACCCCTCCACTTT.

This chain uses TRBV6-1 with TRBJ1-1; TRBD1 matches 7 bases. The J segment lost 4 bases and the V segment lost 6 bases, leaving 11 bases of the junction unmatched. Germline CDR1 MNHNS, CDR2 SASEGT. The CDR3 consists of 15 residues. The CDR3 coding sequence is TGTGCCAGCAGGCAACCAACAGGGGCGGTCACTGAAGCTTTCTTT. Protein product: CASRQPTGAVTEAFF.

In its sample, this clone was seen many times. CDR3 coding DNA: TGTGCCTGGAGTAAAGGGAACACCGGGGAGCTGTTTTTT. It codes for CAWSKGNTGELFF. The gene calls are TRBV30 and TRBJ2-2; D is ambiguous. This CDR3 spans 13 amino acids. The germline gives CDR1 GTSNPN, CDR2 SVGIG (reference sequence). Trimming shortened V by 2 bases and J by 1 base, and 5 bases separated the two germline ends.

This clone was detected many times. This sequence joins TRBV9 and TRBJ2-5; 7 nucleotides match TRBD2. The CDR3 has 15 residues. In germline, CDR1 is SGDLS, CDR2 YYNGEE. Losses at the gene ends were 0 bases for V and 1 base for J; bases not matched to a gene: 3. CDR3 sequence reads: CASSVGLATQETQYF. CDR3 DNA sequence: TGTGCCAGCAGCGTAGGACTAGCTACCCAAGAGACCCAGTACTTC.

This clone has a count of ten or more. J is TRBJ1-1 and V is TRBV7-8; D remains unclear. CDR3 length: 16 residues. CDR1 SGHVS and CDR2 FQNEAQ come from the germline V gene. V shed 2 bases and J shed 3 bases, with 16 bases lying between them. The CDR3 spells CASSLIALGMDTEAFF. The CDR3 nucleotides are TGTGCCAGCAGCTTAATCGCTCTGGGGATGGACACTGAAGCTTTCTTT.

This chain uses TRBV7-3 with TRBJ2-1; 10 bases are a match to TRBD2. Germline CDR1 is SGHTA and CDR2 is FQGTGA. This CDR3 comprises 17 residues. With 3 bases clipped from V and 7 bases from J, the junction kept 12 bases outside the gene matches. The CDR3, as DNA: TGTGCCAGCAGCTTGCGGCCAGCGGGAGGGCCGGGGAATGAGCAGTTCTTC. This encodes CASSLRPAGGPGNEQFF.

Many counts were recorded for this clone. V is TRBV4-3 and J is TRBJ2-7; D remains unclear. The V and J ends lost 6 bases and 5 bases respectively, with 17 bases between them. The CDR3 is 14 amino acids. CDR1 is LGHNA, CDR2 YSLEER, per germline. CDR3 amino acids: CASSQSPYRDEQYF. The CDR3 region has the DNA TGCGCCAGCAGTCAAAGCCCCTATCGGGACGAGCAGTACTTC.

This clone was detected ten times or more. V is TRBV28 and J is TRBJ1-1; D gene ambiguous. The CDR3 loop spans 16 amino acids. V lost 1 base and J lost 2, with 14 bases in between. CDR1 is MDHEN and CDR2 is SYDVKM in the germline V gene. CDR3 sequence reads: CASSLLGNLFNTEAFF. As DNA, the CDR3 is TGTGCCAGCAGTTTATTGGGAAACCTTTTCAACACTGAAGCTTTCTTT.

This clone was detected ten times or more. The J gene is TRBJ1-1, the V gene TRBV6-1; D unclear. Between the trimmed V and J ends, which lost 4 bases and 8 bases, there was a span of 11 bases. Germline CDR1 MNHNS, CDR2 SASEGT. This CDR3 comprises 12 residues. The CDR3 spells CASSGRHGEAFF. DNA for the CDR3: TGTGCCAGCAGTGGAAGGCACGGGGAAGCTTTCTTT.

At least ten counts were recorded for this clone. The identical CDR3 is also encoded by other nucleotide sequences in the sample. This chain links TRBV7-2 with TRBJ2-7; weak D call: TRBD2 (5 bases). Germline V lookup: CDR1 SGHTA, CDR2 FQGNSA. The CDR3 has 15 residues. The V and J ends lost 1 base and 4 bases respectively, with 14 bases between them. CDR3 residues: CASSLGRTLLYEQYF. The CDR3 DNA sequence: TGTGCCAGCAGCTTAGGCCGGACTTTATTGTACGAGCAGTACTTC.

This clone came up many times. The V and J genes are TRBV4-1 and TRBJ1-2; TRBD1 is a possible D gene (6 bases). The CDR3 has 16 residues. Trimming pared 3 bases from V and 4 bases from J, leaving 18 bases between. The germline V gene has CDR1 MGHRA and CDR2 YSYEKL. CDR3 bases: TGCGCCAGCAGCCACCCAAGACAGGAGAATCGCTATGGCTACACCTTC. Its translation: CASSHPRQENRYGYTF.

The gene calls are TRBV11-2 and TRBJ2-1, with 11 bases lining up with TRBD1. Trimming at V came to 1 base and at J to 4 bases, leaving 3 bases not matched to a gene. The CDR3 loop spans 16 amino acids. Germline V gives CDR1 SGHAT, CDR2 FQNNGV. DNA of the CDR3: TGTGCCAGCAGCTTAGGGGACAGGGGGTTTTACAATGAGCAGTTCTTC. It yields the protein CASSLGDRGFYNEQFF.

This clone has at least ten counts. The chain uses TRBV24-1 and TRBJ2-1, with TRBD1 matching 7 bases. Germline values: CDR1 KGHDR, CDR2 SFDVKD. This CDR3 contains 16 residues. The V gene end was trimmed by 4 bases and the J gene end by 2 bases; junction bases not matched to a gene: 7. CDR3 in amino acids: CATSDTDRAPYNEQFF. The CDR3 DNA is TGTGCCACCAGTGACACAGACAGGGCCCCCTACAATGAGCAGTTCTTC.

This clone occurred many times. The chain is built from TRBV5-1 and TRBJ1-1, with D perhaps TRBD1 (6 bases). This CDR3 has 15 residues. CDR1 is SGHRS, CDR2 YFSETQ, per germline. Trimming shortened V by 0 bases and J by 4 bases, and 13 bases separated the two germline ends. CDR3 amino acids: CASSLAGGRGTEAFF. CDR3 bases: TGCGCCAGCAGCTTGGCCGGGGGCAGGGGCACTGAAGCTTTCTTT.

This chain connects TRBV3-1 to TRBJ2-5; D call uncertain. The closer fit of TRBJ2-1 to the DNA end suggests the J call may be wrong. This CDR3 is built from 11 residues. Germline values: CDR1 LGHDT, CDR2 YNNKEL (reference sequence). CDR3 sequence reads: CASSQINEQFF. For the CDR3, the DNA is TGTGCCAGCAGCCAGATCAATGAGCAGTTCTTC.

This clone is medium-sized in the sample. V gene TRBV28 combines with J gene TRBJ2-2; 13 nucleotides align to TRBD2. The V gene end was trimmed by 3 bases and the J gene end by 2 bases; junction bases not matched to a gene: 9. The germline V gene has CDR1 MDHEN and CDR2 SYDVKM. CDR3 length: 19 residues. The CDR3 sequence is CASSLSTSGRALNTGELFF. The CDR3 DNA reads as TGTGCCAGCAGTTTGTCAACTAGCGGGAGGGCCTTAAACACCGGGGAGCTGTTTTTT.

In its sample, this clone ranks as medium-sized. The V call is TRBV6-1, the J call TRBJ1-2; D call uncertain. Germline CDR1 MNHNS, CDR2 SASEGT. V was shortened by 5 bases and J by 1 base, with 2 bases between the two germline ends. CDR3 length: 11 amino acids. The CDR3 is CASSNNYGYTF. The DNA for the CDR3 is TGTGCCAGCAGTAATAACTATGGCTACACCTTC.

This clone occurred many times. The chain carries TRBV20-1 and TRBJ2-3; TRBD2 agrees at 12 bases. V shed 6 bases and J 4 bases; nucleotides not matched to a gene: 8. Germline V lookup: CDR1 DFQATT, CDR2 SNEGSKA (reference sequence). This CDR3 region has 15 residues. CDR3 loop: CSADRRLAGADTQYF. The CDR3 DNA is TGCAGTGCCGACCGCCGACTAGCGGGAGCAGATACGCAGTATTTT.

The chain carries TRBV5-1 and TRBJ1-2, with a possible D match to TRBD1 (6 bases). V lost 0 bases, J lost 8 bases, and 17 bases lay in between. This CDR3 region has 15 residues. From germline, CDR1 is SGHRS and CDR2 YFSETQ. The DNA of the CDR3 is TGCGCCAGCAGCTTGGTTCGAGGGGGGACGAGCGGCTACACCTTC. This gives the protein CASSLVRGGTSGYTF.

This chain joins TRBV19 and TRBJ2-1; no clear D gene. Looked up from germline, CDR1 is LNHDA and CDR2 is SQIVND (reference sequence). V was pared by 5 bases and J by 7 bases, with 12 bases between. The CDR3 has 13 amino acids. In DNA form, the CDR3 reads TGTGCCAGTAGTGATCGAATGACGAATGAGCAGTTCTTC. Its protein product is CASSDRMTNEQFF.

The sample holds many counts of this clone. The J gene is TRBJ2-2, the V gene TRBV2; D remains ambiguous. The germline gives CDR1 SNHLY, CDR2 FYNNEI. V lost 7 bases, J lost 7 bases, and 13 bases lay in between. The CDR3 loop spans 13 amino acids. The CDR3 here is CASTSWRDGELFF. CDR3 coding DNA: TGTGCCAGCACCTCATGGCGAGACGGGGAGCTGTTTTTT.

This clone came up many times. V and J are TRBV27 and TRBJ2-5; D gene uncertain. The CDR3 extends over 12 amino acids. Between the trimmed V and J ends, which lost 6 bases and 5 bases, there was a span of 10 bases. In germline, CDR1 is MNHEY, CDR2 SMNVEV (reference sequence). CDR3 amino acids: CASRSLSETQYF. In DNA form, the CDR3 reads TGTGCCAGCAGGTCACTGTCCGAGACCCAGTACTTC.

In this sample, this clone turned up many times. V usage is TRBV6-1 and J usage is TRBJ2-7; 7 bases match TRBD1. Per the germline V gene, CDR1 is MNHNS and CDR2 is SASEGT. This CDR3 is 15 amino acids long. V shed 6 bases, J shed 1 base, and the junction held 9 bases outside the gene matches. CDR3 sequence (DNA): TGTGCCAGCAGCTATGGGACAGTCTCTTCCTACGAGCAGTACTTC. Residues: CASSYGTVSSYEQYF.

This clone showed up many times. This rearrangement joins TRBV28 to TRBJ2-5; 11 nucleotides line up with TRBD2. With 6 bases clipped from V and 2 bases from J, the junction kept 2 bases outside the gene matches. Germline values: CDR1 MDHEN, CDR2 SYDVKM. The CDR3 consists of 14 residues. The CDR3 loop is CASRVAGGQETQYF. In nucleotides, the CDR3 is TGTGCCAGCAGGGTAGCGGGAGGGCAAGAGACCCAGTACTTC.